The 5 T cell receptor beta chains given below trace back to one sample, sequenced in a study of T cell repertoires in cytomegalovirus infection. From the reads, TCRdb called clonotypes with MiXCR, one entry per CDR3 protein. The sample includes fewer than 350,000 distinct CDR3 sequences, around 29% seen only once; the top ten take around 20%. Their target antigens are unknown. Sequencing used cultured PBMCs, obtained from culture after CMV antigen stimulation. The receptors here all came from a human donor in good health (CMV status not recorded). Some clones in this sample may be carry-over from other donors' samples.

The CDR3: CASRNSANTGELFF. In DNA, the CDR3 is TGTGCCAGCAGGAACAGCGCGAACACCGGGGAGCTGTTTTTT. The V call is TRBV12-3 or TRBV12-4, the J call TRBJ2-2, with D unresolved. The CDR3 has 14 amino acids. Trimming shortened V by 6 bases and J by 0 bases, and 8 bases separated the two germline ends.

This clonotype was seen a few times. In DNA form, the CDR3 reads TGTGCCAGCAGCGTAGGAAGAGGGGTTAACTATGGCTACACCTTC. It yields the protein CASSVGRGVNYGYTF. The gene calls are TRBV9 and TRBJ1-2, with a possible D match to TRBD1 (5 bases). The V gene lost 0 bases and the J gene lost 1 base, with 10 bases spanning the gap. The CDR3 loop spans 15 amino acids. Germline CDR1 SGDLS, CDR2 YYNGEE.

The V and J genes are TRBV6-1 and TRBJ1-3, with unresolved D. The CDR3 has 15 residues. Germline V CDR1 and CDR2: MNHNS, SASEGT. Deletions cut 7 bases from V and 3 bases from J, with 16 bases between. The chain's CDR3 is CASNPRRANGNTIYF. As DNA, the CDR3 is TGTGCCAGCAACCCAAGAAGGGCGAATGGAAACACCATATATTTT.

The chain uses TRBV10-3 and TRBJ2-7; TRBD2 agrees at 13 bases. With V trimmed by 3 bases and J by 5 bases, 7 bases remained unmatched. Germline V gene lookup returns CDR1 ENHRY and CDR2 SYGVKD. CDR3 size: 16 residues. CDR3 loop: CAISERTSGSDDEQYF. CDR3 in DNA: TGTGCCATCAGTGAAAGGACTAGCGGGAGTGACGACGAGCAGTACTTC.

This clonotype was detected only a few times. The chain links TRBV9 to TRBJ2-3; 9 bases match TRBD1. The germline V gene encodes CDR1 SGDLS and CDR2 YYNGEE. This CDR3 is built from 16 residues. V was pared by 4 bases and J by 3 bases, with 9 bases of the junction left unmatched. The CDR3 DNA is TGTGCCAGCAGCCTCCGGACAGGGGAGAGTACAGATACGCAGTATTTT. It is translated as CASSLRTGESTDTQYF.